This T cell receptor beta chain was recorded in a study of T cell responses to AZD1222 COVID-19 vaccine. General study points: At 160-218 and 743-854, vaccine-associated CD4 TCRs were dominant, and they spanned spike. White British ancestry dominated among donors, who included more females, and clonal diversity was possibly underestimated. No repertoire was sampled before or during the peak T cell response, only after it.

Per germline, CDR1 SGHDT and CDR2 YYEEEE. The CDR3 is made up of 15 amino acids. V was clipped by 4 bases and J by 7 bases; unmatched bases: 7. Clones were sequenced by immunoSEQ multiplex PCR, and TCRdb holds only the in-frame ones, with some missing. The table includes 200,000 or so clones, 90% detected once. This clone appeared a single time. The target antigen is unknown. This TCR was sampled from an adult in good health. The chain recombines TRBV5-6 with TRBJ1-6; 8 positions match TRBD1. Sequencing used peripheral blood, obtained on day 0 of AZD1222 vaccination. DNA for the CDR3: TGTGCCAGCAGCAGGACAGGGACGATAAATTCACCCCTCCACTTT. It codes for CASSRTGTINSPLHF.